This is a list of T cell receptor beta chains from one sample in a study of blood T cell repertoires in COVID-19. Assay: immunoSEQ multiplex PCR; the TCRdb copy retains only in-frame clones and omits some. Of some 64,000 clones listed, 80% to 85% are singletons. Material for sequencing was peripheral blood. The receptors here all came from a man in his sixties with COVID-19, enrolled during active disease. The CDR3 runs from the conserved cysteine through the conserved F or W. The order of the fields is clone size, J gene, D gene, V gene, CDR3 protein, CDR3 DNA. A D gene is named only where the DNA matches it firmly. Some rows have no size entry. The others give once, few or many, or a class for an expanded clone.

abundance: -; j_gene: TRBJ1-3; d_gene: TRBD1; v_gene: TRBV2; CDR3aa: CASSLDRELGNTIYF; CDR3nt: TGTGCCAGCAGCCTGGACAGGGAACTCGGAAACACCATATATTTT
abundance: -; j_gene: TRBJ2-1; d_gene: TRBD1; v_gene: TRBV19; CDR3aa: CASSMTGGSEQFF; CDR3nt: TGTGCCAGTAGTATGACAGGGGGCAGTGAGCAGTTCTTC
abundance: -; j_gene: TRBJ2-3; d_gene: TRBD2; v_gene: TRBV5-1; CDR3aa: CASSLAGAGGTDTQYF; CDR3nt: TGCGCCAGCAGCTTGGCCGGCGCGGGGGGCACAGATACGCAGTATTTT
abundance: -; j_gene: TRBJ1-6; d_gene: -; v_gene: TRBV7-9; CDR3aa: CASSALNSPLHF; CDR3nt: TGTGCCAGCAGCGCGTTGAATTCACCCCTCCACTTT
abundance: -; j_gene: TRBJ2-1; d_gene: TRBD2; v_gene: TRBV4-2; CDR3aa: CASSPGGNEQFF; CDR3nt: TGTGCCAGCAGCCCCGGGGGGAATGAGCAGTTCTTC
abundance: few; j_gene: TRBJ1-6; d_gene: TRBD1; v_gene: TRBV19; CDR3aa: CASSMAGGNSPLHF; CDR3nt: TGTGCCAGTAGTATGGCAGGGGGTAATTCACCCCTCCACTTT
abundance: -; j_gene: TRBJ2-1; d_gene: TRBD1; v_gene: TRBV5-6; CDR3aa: CASSSWTGREQFF; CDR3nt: TGTGCCAGCAGCAGCTGGACAGGACGAGAGCAGTTCTTC
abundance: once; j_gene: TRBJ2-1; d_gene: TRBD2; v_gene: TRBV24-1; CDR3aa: CATSDPGLAGAAEQFF; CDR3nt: TGTGCCACCAGTGATCCAGGACTAGCGGGAGCGGCTGAGCAGTTCTTC
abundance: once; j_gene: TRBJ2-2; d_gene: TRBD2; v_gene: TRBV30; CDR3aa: CAWDPRASGFTGELFF; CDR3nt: TGTGCCTGGGACCCTCGGGCTAGCGGTTTCACCGGGGAGCTGTTTTTT
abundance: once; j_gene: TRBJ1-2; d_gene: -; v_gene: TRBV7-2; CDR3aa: CASSPTGIYGYTF; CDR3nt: TGTGCCAGCAGCCCAACAGGGATCTATGGCTACACCTTC
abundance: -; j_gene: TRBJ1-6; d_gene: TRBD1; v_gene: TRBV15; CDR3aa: CATRTRDSGSPLHF; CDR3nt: TGTGCCACCAGAACCCGGGACAGCGGTTCACCCCTCCACTTT
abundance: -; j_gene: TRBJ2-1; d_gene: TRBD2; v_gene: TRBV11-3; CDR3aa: CASSSGTSRFNEQFF; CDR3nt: TGTGCCAGCAGCTCCGGGACTAGTCGTTTCAATGAGCAGTTCTTC
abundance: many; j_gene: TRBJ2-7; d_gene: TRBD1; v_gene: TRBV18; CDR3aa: CASSPSGTATYEQYF; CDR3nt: TGTGCCAGCTCACCGTCGGGGACAGCGACCTACGAGCAGTACTTC
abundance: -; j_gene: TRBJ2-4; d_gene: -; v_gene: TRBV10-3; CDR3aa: CAISDLAESSKNIQYF; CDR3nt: TGTGCCATCAGTGACTTAGCGGAGAGCTCCAAAAACATTCAGTACTTC
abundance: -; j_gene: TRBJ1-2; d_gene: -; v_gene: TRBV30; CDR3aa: CAWSVPRYISNYGYTF; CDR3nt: TGTGCCTGGAGTGTACCCCGCTATATATCTAACTATGGCTACACCTTC
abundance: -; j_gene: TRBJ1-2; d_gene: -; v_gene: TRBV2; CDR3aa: CASSGLINYGYTF; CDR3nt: TGTGCCAGCTCGGGGTTAATAAACTATGGCTACACCTTC